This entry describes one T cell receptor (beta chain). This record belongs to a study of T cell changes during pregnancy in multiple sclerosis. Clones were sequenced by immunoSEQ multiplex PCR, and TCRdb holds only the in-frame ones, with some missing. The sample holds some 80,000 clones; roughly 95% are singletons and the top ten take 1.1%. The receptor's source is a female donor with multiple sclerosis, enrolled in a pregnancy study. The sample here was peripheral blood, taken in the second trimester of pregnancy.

DNA for the CDR3: TGCGCCAGCAGCCGGGGGGTCGGAAGCTCCTACAATGAGCAGTTCTTC. This sequence encodes CASSRGVGSSYNEQFF. The chain joins TRBV4-3 to TRBJ2-1; D might be TRBD2 (6 bases). V was trimmed by 4 bases and J by 0 bases, leaving 13 bases between them. Germline CDR1 is LGHNA and CDR2 is YSLEER. The CDR3 runs to 16 residues.